This T cell receptor (beta chain) comes out of a study of T-cell memory formation after mild COVID-19. Looking at the study overall: Largely, TCR clusters stayed within a single donor. Study results and limitations: Day 15 to 85 contracting clones showed balanced CD4/CD8; later expanders leaned CD4+. For second-wave clones that peaked at day 37, SARS-CoV-2 specificity went unverified. A subset of responding clones appeared in pre-infection memory, suggesting cross-reactive memory joined.

A note on this clonotype: Its cognate antigen is unknown.

Germline CDR1 and CDR2: SQVTM and ANQGSEA. V lost 2 bases and J lost 5, with 18 bases in between. The CDR3 contains 15 residues. TCRdb ran MiXCR on the 5' RACE reads and lists one entry per CDR3 protein. In the table there are fewer than 400,000 distinct CDR3 sequences, 15% to 20% of which are singletons. The receptor was derived from a man younger than 35 who had mild COVID-19 (a few samples of this study predate the infection). Cell type and time point are not known. The chain joins TRBV29-1 to TRBJ2-5; the D gene is possibly TRBD2 (6 bases). Material for sequencing was PBMCs or a T cell subset sorted from them (not recorded which). The CDR3 DNA sequence: TGCAGCGTTGAACTAAGAGGGGAGGTCGGGGAGACCCAGTACTTC. Translated: CSVELRGEVGETQYF.